The rows below give T cell receptor beta chains drawn from one sample of a study of blood T cell repertoires in COVID-19. Using immunoSEQ multiplex PCR, the repertoire was profiled, and TCRdb retains in-frame clones only, with some absent. The data hold roughly 100,000 clones, with approximately 80% observed a single time. Sequenced: peripheral blood. The source of these receptors is a human donor in a cohort sampled during active COVID-19. Both conserved end residues are trimmed from each CDR3.

ASSRTPTDTQY	TRBV7-2	TRBJ2-3
ARSGGGTGELF	TRBV9	TRBJ2-2
ASSLDRTTGELF	TRBV11-3	TRBJ2-2
ASSWAGGDYSAETQY	TRBV7-8	TRBJ2-5
ASRPTVPGEKLF	TRBV5-8	TRBJ1-4
ASSELGLYGYT	TRBV28	TRBJ1-2
ASSLGGSPYEQY	TRBV4-2	TRBJ2-7
ASSYGRGASTEAF	TRBV6-6	TRBJ1-1
ASRSTSGDYNEQF	TRBV5-4	TRBJ2-1
ASSPTRGSTEAF	TRBV28	TRBJ1-1
ASSPTPGLEGSYEQY	TRBV6-6	TRBJ2-7
ASGTGVEPYEQY	TRBV10-3	TRBJ2-7
ASSQFSMSDNEQF	TRBV3-1/TRBV3-2	TRBJ2-1
ASRPGTGAVYEQY	TRBV19	TRBJ2-7
ARSFYAYRPVDYGYT	TRBV5-3	TRBJ1-2
ASNSGLNTEAF	TRBV2	TRBJ1-1
ASSPADRAWYT	TRBV5-1	TRBJ1-2
ASRAGQGLGNQPQH	TRBV6-6	TRBJ1-5
ASSVGFFAGTGELF	TRBV9	TRBJ2-2
ASSLAGLETQY	TRBV7-6	TRBJ2-5
ATSDLGQEGAETQY	TRBV24-1	TRBJ2-5
ASGRGQPNTEAF	TRBV5-8	TRBJ1-1
ASSYKTTGLNEKLF	TRBV6-2/TRBV6-3	TRBJ1-4
ASSSTRDILRAF	TRBV18	TRBJ1-1
AISEGLSTDTQY	TRBV10-3	TRBJ2-3
ASSYQGRGYT	TRBV6-2/TRBV6-3	TRBJ1-2
ASYGTESYEQY	TRBV6-5	TRBJ2-7
ASSLSSGTGRNEQF	TRBV7-2	TRBJ2-1
ASSVGVDVASGYT	TRBV9	TRBJ1-2
ASSTGTSGPSYEQY	TRBV9	TRBJ2-7
ASSIERGREQY	TRBV19	TRBJ2-7
ASSPDSYYGYT	TRBV7-2	TRBJ1-2
ASSNNGLADTGELF	TRBV28	TRBJ2-2
ASSLLREGLYGYT	TRBV28	TRBJ1-2
ATSRENRGVRGYGYT	TRBV15	TRBJ1-2
ASSGGTGVATNEKLF	TRBV5-1	TRBJ1-4
ASSDFPSDTQY	TRBV6-4	TRBJ2-3
ASSPGNVAGGLWETQY	TRBV5-1	TRBJ2-5
ASSLDQGARIYGYT	TRBV7-9	TRBJ1-2
ASSRDRRGPDTQY	TRBV7-2	TRBJ2-3
SGGQSGNTIY	TRBV29-1	TRBJ1-3
ASSPLAGGYNEQF	TRBV4-3	TRBJ2-1
ASKADRAEAF	TRBV5-1	TRBJ1-1
ASARGQPTDTQY	TRBV7-2	TRBJ2-3
ASNQTVQETQY	TRBV12-3/TRBV12-4	TRBJ2-5
ASSDEDEKLF	TRBV5-1	TRBJ1-4
ASSTSGGAADTQY	TRBV6-2/TRBV6-3	TRBJ2-3
ASSEGQVTYNEQF	TRBV2	TRBJ2-1
ASTPPRAGAYNEQF	TRBV2	TRBJ2-1
ASSQLAGGKTQY	TRBV4-1	TRBJ2-5
RAGAAGYT	TRBV20-1	TRBJ1-2
ASSYGEYGGYT	TRBV11-2	TRBJ1-2